One and the same sample provided the 21 T cell receptor beta chains below, sequenced in a study of shared clonotypes between healthy human individuals. Method: immunoSEQ multiplex PCR; TCRdb's copy keeps in-frame clones and lacks some. The sample records more than 550,000 clones, roughly 87% being singletons. Material: memory CD8+ T cells from PBMCs. The subset here: CD45RO+ cells pooled with CCR7-negative TemRA cells. The receptors come from a man younger than 35 in good health. Some clones in this sample may be carry-over from other donors' samples.

V is TRBV7-9 and J is TRBJ1-2, with 8 bases lining up with TRBD1. Trimming cost V 5 bases and J 4 bases; bases outside gene matches: 9. Germline CDR1 and CDR2: SEHNR and FQNEAQ (reference sequence). The CDR3 has 15 residues. CDR3 region: CASSDLTGAVYGYTF. The DNA of the CDR3 is TGTGCCAGCAGCGATTTGACAGGGGCAGTCTATGGCTACACCTTC.

This rearrangement joins TRBV11-2 to TRBJ2-1; no clear D gene. Germline V gives CDR1 SGHAT, CDR2 FQNNGV. There are 14 residues in the CDR3. V lost 1 base and J lost 10, with 14 bases in between. The CDR3 DNA reads as TGTGCCAGCAGCTTAGGGCTCGACGTCTTAGAGCAGTTCTTC. Protein product: CASSLGLDVLEQFF.

The rearrangement joins TRBV4-1 to TRBJ2-5, with 11 bases fitting TRBD1. The germline CDR1 and CDR2 sequences are MGHRA and YSYEKL. The CDR3 is made up of 17 amino acids. The trim removed 5 bases at V and 3 bases at J, leaving 11 bases unmatched. The CDR3 spells CASSRGQGVGSEETQYF. The CDR3 DNA sequence: TGCGCCAGCAGCAGGGGACAGGGGGTCGGAAGCGAAGAGACCCAGTACTTC.

This sequence joins TRBV15 and TRBJ2-7, with D unresolved. The V gene's germline CDR1 is LNHNV and CDR2 YYDKDF (reference sequence). The V end lost 5 bases, the J end lost 4 bases, and 12 bases lay between the germline ends. The CDR3 length is 13 residues. The CDR3 here is CATSPDWYYEQYF. The DNA for the CDR3 is TGTGCCACCAGCCCCGACTGGTATTACGAGCAGTACTTC.

V is TRBV18 and J is TRBJ2-7; D might be TRBD1 or TRBD2, each matching 5 bases. Trimming took 3 bases from V and 0 from J, leaving 15 bases between them. There are 16 residues in the CDR3. CDR1 and CDR2 (germline): KGHSH, LQKENI. CDR3 DNA: TGTGCCAGCTCACCCTCGGGACGGTACAACTCCTACGAGCAGTACTTC. It encodes CASSPSGRYNSYEQYF.

This chain joins TRBV9 and TRBJ1-4; D may be TRBD1 (6 bases). The CDR3 extends over 13 amino acids. V lost 3 bases and J lost 8, with 11 bases in between. The germline V gene has CDR1 SGDLS and CDR2 YYNGEE. The CDR3 DNA follows: TGTGCCAGCAGCGAGGGACATCGGGAAAAACTGTTTTTT. Its protein product is CASSEGHREKLFF.

This rearrangement joins TRBV10-1 to TRBJ1-2; no definite D call. This CDR3 has 14 residues. V dropped 10 bases and J dropped 2 bases, with 17 bases sitting between them. Germline CDR1 reads WNHNN; CDR2 reads SYGVQD (reference sequence). The CDR3 loop is CAKRSSDRNYGYTF. CDR3 nucleotide sequence: TGCGCCAAGCGATCTAGCGACCGGAACTATGGCTACACCTTC.

This clone came up once. V usage is TRBV10-3 and J usage is TRBJ2-5, with TRBD2 matching over 9 bases. Losses at the gene ends were 0 bases for V and 5 bases for J; bases not matched to a gene: 7. The CDR3 runs to 16 residues. Germline CDR1 reads ENHRY; CDR2 reads SYGVKD. CDR3 bases: TGTGCCATCAGTGAGTCGGGGCGGGAGGGCCCGGAGACCCAGTACTTC. It yields the protein CAISESGREGPETQYF.

The chain combines TRBV14 with TRBJ2-1; D unclear. V was trimmed by 5 bases and J by 5 bases, leaving 10 bases between them. From germline, CDR1 is SGHDN and CDR2 FVKESK. This CDR3 is 13 amino acids long. The DNA of the CDR3 is TGTGCCAGCAGCGCCTACATAAACAATGAGCAGTTCTTC. This translates into CASSAYINNEQFF.

This sequence joins TRBV7-9 and TRBJ2-1, with D possibly matching TRBD1 (9 bases). This CDR3 spans 19 amino acids. From germline, CDR1 is SEHNR and CDR2 FQNEAQ (reference sequence). Trimming left V 2 bases short and J 5 bases short, with 25 bases between. The CDR3 sequence is CASSLRTGVPGRDHNEQFF. As DNA, the CDR3 is TGTGCCAGCAGCTTAAGGACAGGGGTACCCGGGAGGGACCACAATGAGCAGTTCTTC.

Concerning this clone itself: The CDR3 end shows no conserved phenylalanine or tryptophan, and so a read error is likely. The DNA is omitted, as the CDR3 cannot be located on it reliably, and the CDR3 follows TCRdb's listing. The V call is TRBV20-1, the J call TRBJ2-7; whether TRBD1, the table's D call, matches the DNA was not checked. Germline loops: CDR1 DFQATT, CDR2 SNEGSKA (reference sequence). The CDR3 is 11 amino acids in total, end residues counted. CDR3 residues: CSAPRTGQLYI.

The chain carries TRBV27 and TRBJ2-1; 15 bases match TRBD2. V was clipped by 3 bases and J by 5 bases; unmatched bases: 8. The CDR3 is made up of 18 amino acids. Germline V gene data show CDR1 as MNHEY and CDR2 as SMNVEV (reference sequence). In DNA, the CDR3 is TGTGCCAGCAGTTTCAGGACTAGCGGGAGGGTTAGTCACAATGAGCAGTTCTTC. This translates into CASSFRTSGRVSHNEQFF.

The rearrangement links TRBV9 to TRBJ2-7; D call uncertain. CDR3 size: 14 residues. Germline CDR1 reads SGDLS; CDR2 reads YYNGEE. With 0 bases removed from V and 0 bases from J, the gap between germline ends came to 7 bases. The CDR3, as DNA: TGTGCCAGCAGCGTAGGGGTGAACTCCTACGAGCAGTACTTC. This codes for CASSVGVNSYEQYF.

The genes are TRBV4-3 and TRBJ2-3, with D uncertain. The CDR3 consists of 16 residues. Between the trimmed V and J ends, which lost 0 bases and 2 bases, there was a span of 12 bases. CDR1 and CDR2 from the germline V gene are LGHNA and YSLEER. The CDR3 DNA follows: TGCGCCAGCAGCCAAGAACGATTAGATAACACAGATACGCAGTATTTT. Protein sequence: CASSQERLDNTDTQYF.

The V gene is TRBV5-1, the J gene TRBJ1-1, with D possibly matching TRBD1 (5 bases). The CDR3 spans 18 residues. Trimming stripped 0 bases from V and 0 bases from J, with 18 bases between. Germline-derived CDR1 and CDR2 are SGHRS and YFSETQ. The CDR3 nucleotides read TGCGCCAGCAGCTTGGTGTTCATTGGGGGAGACATGAACACTGAAGCTTTCTTT. It encodes CASSLVFIGGDMNTEAFF. The complete variable domain, with remaining parts taken from reference TRBV5-1 and TRBJ1-1, reads KAGVTQTPRYLIKTRGQQVTLSCSPISGHRSVSWYQQTPGQGLQFLFEYFSETQRNKGNFPGRFSGRQFSNSRSEMNVSTLELGDSALYLCASSLVFIGGDMNTEAFFGQGTRLTVV.

V and J are TRBV6-1 and TRBJ1-5; weak D call: TRBD1 (5 bases). The CDR3 loop spans 15 amino acids. Between the trimmed V and J ends, which lost 6 bases and 1 base, there was a span of 13 bases. Germline lookup yields CDR1 MNHNS and CDR2 SASEGT. The CDR3 DNA is TGTGCCAGCAGGGGGGACTTCCGAAGCAATCAGCCCCAGCATTTT. Protein sequence: CASRGDFRSNQPQHF.

The chain couples TRBV2 to TRBJ1-2; TRBD1 agrees at 9 bases. Trimming took 3 bases from V and 3 from J; bases not matched to a gene: 5. The CDR3 is 15 residues long. The germline V gene encodes CDR1 SNHLY and CDR2 FYNNEI. The CDR3 DNA reads TGTGCCAGCAGTGACTTGACAGGGGGTGACTATGGCTACACCTTC. It encodes CASSDLTGGDYGYTF.

The rearrangement joins TRBV28 to TRBJ2-3, with a weak D call TRBD1 (6 bases). The CDR3 contains 14 residues. Germline CDR1 reads MDHEN; CDR2 reads SYDVKM. V was cut by 7 bases and J by 5 bases, with 16 bases left in between. CDR3 sequence (DNA): TGTGCCAGCACCTTGGGGGCAGAGGGAGATACGCAGTATTTT. Protein product: CASTLGAEGDTQYF.

The chain has TRBV5-1 and TRBJ1-1; D ambiguous. Germline CDR1 and CDR2: SGHRS and YFSETQ. This CDR3 spans 15 amino acids. V was pared by 0 bases and J by 2 bases, with 11 bases between. CDR3 amino acids: CASSLEAYINTEAFF. The DNA of the CDR3 is TGCGCCAGCAGCTTGGAGGCATACATTAACACTGAAGCTTTCTTT.

The chain joins TRBV4-1 to TRBJ1-3; a possible D gene is TRBD1 (5 bases). The V gene's germline CDR1 is MGHRA and CDR2 YSYEKL. V lost 3 bases and J lost 4, with 16 bases in between. The CDR3 is 16 residues long. DNA of the CDR3: TGCGCCAGCAGCCAGACCGCAGGGCTTTCGGGAAACACCATATATTTT. It specifies CASSQTAGLSGNTIYF.

About this clone: Other DNA sequences of this sample code for an identical CDR3. The genes are TRBV25-1 and TRBJ2-5; the D is unclear. The CDR3 contains 11 residues. The V gene lost 3 bases and the J gene lost 7 bases, with 6 bases spanning the gap. Germline-derived CDR1 and CDR2 are MGHDK and SYGVNS. The CDR3 DNA is TGTGCCAGCAGTGAGGGTGGGACCCAGTACTTC. The encoded protein is CASSEGGTQYF.